This TCR beta chain came from a study of T cell clonotyping in hematopoietic cell transplantation. Study as a whole: Pretransplant recipient samples were taken after cytoreduction. Study-level points and caveats: Recipient TCR diversity dropped after transplant; expanded clonotypes rose from day 30 to 180. Without cell sorting, CD4 versus CD8 contributions remain unresolved. Few recipient clonotypes overlapped donors; over 95% were de novo at given depth.

Clones were read by immunoSEQ multiplex PCR, and TCRdb kept only the in-frame ones, dropping some. The table shows fewer than 8,500 clones, with 95% to 98% occurring only once. The time point: recipient sample about 28 days before transplant, after cytoreduction. This clone was recorded once. Its target is unknown. The sequencing here drew on peripheral blood mononuclear cells, taken before stem cell transplant. The TCR originated in a man aged 65 to 79 with acute myeloid leukemia. Some clones in this sample may be carry-over from other donors' samples.

As DNA, the CDR3 is TGTGCCAGTAGTATAGCGGGGCCCTACGAGCAGTACTTC. Its translation: CASSIAGPYEQYF. The rearrangement joins TRBV19 to TRBJ2-7; either TRBD1 or TRBD2 may fit D (5 bases each). The germline V gene encodes CDR1 LNHDA and CDR2 SQIVND (reference sequence). The CDR3 has 13 amino acids. V dropped 1 base and J dropped 2 bases, with 6 bases sitting between them.